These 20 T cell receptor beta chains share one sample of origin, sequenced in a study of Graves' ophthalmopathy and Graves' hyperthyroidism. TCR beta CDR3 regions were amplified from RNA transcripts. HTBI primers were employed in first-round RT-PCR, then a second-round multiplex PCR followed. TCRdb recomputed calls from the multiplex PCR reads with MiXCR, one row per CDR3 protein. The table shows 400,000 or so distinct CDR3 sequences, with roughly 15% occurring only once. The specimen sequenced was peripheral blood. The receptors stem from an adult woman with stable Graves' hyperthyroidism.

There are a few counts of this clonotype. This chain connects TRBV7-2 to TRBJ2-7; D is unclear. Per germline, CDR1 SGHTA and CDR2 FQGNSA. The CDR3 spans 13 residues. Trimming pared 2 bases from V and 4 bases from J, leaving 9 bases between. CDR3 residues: CASSLPQLYEQYF. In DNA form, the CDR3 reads TGTGCCAGCAGCTTACCTCAACTTTACGAGCAGTACTTC.

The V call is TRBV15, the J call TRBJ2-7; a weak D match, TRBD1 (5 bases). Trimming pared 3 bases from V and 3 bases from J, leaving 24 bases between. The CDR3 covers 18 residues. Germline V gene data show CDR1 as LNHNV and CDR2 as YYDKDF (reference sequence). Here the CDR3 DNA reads TGTGCCACCAGCAGGGACACCCCCTCCCCCGACAGTTTCTACGAGCAGTACTTC. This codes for CATSRDTPSPDSFYEQYF.

CDR3 sequence (DNA): TGTGCCAGCAGCTTAGATGTCGGAGTCCGGGGCTACACCTTC. Translated, it gives CASSLDVGVRGYTF. The genes are TRBV7-2 and TRBJ1-2, with D unclear. Trimming stripped 1 base from V and 8 bases from J, with 14 bases between. Germline V gives CDR1 SGHTA, CDR2 FQGNSA. The CDR3 totals 14 residues. The entire variable domain, with the rest obtained from reference TRBV7-2 and TRBJ1-2, is as follows: GAGVSQSPSNKVTEKGKDVELRCDPISGHTALYWYRQSLGQGLEFLIYFQGNSAPDKSGLPSDRFSAERTGGSVSTLTIQRTQQEDSAVYLCASSLDVGVRGYTFGSGTRLTVV.

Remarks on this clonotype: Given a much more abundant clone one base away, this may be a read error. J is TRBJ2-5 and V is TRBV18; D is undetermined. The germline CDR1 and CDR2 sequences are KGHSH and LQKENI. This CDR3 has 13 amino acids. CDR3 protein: CASSGNFQESQYF. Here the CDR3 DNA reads TGTGCCAGCTCAGGGAACTTTCAAGAGTCCCAGTACTTC.

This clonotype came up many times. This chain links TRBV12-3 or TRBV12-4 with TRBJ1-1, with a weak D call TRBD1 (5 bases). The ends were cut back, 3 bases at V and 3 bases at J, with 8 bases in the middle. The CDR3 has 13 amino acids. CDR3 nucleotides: TGTGCCAGCAGTTTTAGCAGGGACACTGAAGCTTTCTTT. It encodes CASSFSRDTEAFF.

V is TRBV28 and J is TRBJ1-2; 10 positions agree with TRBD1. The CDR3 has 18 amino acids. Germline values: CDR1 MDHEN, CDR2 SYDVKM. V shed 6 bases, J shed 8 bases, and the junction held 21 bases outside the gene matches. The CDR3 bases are TGTGCCAGCAGATCGTTAGACTCCGGGACAGGGGTGTGGCGCGGCTACACCTTC. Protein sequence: CASRSLDSGTGVWRGYTF.

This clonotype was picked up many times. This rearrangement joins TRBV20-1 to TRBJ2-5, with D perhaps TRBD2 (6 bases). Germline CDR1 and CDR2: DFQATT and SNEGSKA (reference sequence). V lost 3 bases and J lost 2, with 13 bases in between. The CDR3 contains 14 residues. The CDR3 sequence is CSARRLVAQETQYF. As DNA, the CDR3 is TGCAGTGCTAGGCGACTAGTTGCTCAAGAGACCCAGTACTTC.

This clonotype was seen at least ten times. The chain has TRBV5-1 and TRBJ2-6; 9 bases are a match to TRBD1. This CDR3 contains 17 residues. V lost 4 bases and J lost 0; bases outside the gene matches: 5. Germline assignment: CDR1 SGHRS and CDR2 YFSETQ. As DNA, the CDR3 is TGCGCCAGCAGCCCGGGACAGGGACGCTCTGGGGCCAACGTCCTGACTTTC. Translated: CASSPGQGRSGANVLTF.

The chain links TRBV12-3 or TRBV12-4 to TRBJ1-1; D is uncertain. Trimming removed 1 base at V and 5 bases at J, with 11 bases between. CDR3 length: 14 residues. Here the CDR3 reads CASSLDALWTEAFF. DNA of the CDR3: TGTGCCAGCAGTTTAGATGCTCTCTGGACTGAAGCTTTCTTT.

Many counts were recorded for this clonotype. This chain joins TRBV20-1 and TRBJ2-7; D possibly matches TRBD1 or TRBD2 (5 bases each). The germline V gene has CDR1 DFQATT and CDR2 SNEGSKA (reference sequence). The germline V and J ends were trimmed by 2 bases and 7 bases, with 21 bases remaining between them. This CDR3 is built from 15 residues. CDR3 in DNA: TGCAGTGCTAGACAAACCGGGACCACCAATGGGGAGCAGTACTTC. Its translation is CSARQTGTTNGEQYF.

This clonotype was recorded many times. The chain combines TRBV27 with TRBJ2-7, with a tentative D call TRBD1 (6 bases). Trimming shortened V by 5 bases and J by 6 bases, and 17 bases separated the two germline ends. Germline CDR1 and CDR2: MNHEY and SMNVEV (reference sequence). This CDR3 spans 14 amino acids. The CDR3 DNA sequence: TGTGCCAGCAGTCCGCGACAGGTCCTGGGCGAGCAGTACTTC. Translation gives CASSPRQVLGEQYF.

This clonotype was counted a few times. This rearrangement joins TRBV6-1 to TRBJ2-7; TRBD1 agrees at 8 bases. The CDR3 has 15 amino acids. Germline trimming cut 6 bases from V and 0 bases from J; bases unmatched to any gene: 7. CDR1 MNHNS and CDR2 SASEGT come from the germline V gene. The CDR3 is CASRSDRARSYEQYF. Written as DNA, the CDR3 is TGTGCCAGCAGATCGGACAGGGCCCGCTCCTACGAGCAGTACTTC.

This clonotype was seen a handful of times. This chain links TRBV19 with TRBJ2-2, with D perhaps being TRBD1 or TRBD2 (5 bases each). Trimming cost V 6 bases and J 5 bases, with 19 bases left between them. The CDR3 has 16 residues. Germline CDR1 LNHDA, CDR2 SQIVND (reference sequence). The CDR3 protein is CASRPTGRSLTGELFF. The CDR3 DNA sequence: TGTGCCAGTAGACCCACGGGGCGAAGTTTAACCGGGGAGCTGTTTTTT.

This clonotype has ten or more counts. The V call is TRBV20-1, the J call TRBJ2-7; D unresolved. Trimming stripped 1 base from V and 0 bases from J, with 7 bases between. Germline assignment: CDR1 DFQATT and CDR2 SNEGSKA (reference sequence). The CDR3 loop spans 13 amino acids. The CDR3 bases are TGCAGTGCTAGAGGGGTCCACTCCTACGAGCAGTACTTC. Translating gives CSARGVHSYEQYF.

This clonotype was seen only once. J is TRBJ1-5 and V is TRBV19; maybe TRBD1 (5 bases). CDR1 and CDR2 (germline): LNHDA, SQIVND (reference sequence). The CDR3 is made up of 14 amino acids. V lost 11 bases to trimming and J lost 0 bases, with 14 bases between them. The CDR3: CAVRTPYSNQPQHF. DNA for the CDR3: TGTGCCGTGCGGACACCATATAGCAATCAGCCCCAGCATTTT. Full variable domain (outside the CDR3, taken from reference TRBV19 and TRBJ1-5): DGGITQSPKYLFRKEGQNVTLSCEQNLNHDAMYWYRQDPGQGLRLIYYSQIVNDFQKGDIAEGYSVSREKKESFPLTVTSAQKNPTAFYLCAVRTPYSNQPQHFGDGTRLSIL.

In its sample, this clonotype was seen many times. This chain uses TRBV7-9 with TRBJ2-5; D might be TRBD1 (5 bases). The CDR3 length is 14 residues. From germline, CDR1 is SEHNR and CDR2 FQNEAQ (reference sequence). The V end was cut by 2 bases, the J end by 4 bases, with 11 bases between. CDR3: CASSLYQGRETQYF. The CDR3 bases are TGTGCCAGCAGCTTATACCAGGGCCGAGAGACCCAGTACTTC.

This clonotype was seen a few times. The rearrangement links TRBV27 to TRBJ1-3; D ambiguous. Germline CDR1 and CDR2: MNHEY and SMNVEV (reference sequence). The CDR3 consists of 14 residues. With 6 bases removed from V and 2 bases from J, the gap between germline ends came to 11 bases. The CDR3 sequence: CASRQAGAGNTIYF. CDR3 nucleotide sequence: TGTGCCAGCAGACAAGCGGGAGCTGGAAACACCATATATTTT.

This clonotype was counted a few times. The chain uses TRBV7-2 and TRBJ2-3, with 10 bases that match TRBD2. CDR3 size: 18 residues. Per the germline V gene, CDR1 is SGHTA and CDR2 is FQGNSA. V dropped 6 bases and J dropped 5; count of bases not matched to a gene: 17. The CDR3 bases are TGTGCCAGCAGAAGAAGGGGGGGAAGCGGGAGGGCCGTAGATACGCAGTATTTT. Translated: CASRRRGGSGRAVDTQYF. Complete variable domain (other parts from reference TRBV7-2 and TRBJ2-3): GAGVSQSPSNKVTEKGKDVELRCDPISGHTALYWYRQSLGQGLEFLIYFQGNSAPDKSGLPSDRFSAERTGGSVSTLTIQRTQQEDSAVYLCASRRRGGSGRAVDTQYFGPGTRLTVL.

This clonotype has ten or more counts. Here the CDR3 DNA reads TGTGCCAGCAGCTCGCTGACAGGGTCGAACACCGGGGAGCTGTTTTTT. Its protein product is CASSSLTGSNTGELFF. The chain combines TRBV11-2 with TRBJ2-2; TRBD1 matches 7 bases. CDR3 length equals 16 residues. CDR1 is SGHAT and CDR2 is FQNNGV in the germline V gene. Trimming took 4 bases from V and 0 from J; bases not matched to a gene: 5.

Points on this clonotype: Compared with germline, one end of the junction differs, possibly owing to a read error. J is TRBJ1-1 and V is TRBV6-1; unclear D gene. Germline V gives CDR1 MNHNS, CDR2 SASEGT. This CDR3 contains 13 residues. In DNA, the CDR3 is TGTGCCAGCAATCAGCTAATGTACACTGATGCTTTCTTT. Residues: CASNQLMYTDAFF.